This entry features one T cell receptor beta chain sequence. No antigen is known for it. These data come from a study of T cells in Graves' hyperthyroidism and ophthalmopathy. RNA transcripts yielded amplified TCR beta CDR3 regions. With the HTBI primer set, the TCR CDR3 went through a first round of RT-PCR. TCRdb reanalysed the multiplex PCR reads using MiXCR and keeps one entry per CDR3 protein. This sample has over 250,000 distinct CDR3 sequences, with 20% to 30% found just once. Study-level points and caveats: The majority of expanded thyroid clonotypes above 0.001 also appeared in blood.

CDR3 length equals 13 residues. In germline, CDR1 is MDHEN, CDR2 SYDVKM. Germline trimming cut 8 bases from V and 6 bases from J; bases unmatched to any gene: 8. Specimen: blood. This rearrangement joins TRBV28 to TRBJ2-7, with 9 bases fitting TRBD1. The source is a man aged 40-50 years with Graves' hyperthyroidism that later progressed to Graves' ophthalmopathy. The CDR3 loop reads CASEKGQGPEQYF. The CDR3 DNA reads as TGTGCCAGCGAAAAGGGACAGGGACCCGAGCAGTACTTC.